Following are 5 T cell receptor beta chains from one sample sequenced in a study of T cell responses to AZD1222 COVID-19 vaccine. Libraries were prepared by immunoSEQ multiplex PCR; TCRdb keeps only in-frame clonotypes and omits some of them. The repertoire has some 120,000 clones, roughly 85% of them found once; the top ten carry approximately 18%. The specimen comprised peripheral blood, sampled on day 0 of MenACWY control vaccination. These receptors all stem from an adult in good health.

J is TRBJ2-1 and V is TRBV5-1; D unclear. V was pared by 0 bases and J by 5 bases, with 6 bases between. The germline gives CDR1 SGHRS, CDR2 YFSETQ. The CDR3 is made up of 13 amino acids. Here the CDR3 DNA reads TGCGCCAGCAGCTTGGACTTTAACAATGAGCAGTTCTTC. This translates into CASSLDFNNEQFF.

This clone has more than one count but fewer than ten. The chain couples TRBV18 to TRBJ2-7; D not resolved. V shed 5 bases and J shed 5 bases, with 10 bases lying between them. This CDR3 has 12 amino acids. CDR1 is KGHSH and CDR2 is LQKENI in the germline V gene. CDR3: CASSGLGDEQYF. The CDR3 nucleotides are TGTGCCAGCTCAGGGTTAGGAGACGAGCAGTACTTC.

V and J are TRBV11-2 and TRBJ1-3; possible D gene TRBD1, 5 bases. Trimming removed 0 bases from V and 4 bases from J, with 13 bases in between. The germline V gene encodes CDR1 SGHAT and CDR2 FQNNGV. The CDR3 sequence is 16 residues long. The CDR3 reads CASSLELGPGGNTIYF. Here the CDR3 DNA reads TGTGCCAGCAGCTTAGAACTGGGACCCGGGGGAAACACCATATATTTT.

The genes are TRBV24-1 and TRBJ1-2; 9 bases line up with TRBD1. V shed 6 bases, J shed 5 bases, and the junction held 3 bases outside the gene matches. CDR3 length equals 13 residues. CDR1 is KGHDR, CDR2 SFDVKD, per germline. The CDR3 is CATSLGQGYGYTF. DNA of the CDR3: TGTGCCACCAGTCTAGGACAGGGGTATGGCTACACCTTC.

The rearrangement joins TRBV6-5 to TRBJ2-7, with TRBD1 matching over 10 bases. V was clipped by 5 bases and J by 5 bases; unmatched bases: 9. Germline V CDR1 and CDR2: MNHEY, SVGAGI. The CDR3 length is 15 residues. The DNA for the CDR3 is TGTGCCAGCAGTCACGTGGGACAGGGGCGCCACGAGCAGTACTTC. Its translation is CASSHVGQGRHEQYF.